This T cell receptor beta chain derives from a study of T-cell reconstitution after alpha-beta-depleted transplantation in children. For TCRbeta, the library was prepared with unique molecular identifiers. MiXCR, run by TCRdb on the PCR reads, gives a single entry per CDR3 protein. The data show 300,000 to 400,000 distinct CDR3 sequences, with around 20% seen just once and approximately 10% held by the top ten. CDR1 is SQVTM, CDR2 ANQGSEA, per germline. After removal of 6 bases from V and 7 bases from J, the junction contained 6 bases not matched to a gene. The CDR3 spans 13 residues. Specimen: PBMCs, mostly from graft donor cells, collected 180 days after TCRalphabeta/CD19-depleted stem cell transplant. This rearrangement joins TRBV29-1 to TRBJ2-1; 10 bases line up with TRBD1. The clonotype originates from a male patient younger than 18 who had a stem cell transplant for acute lymphoblastic leukemia, so the T cells may come from the graft donor. This CDR3 reads CSVRQGARNEQFF. CDR3 bases: TGCAGCGTAAGACAGGGGGCGCGAAATGAGCAGTTCTTC.